These 5 T cell receptor beta chains originate from one sample sequenced in a study of response to subunit inactivated influenza vaccine. TCRdb re-analysed the RT-PCR reads in MiXCR, keeping a single row per CDR3 protein. In the table there are under 200,000 distinct CDR3 sequences, roughly 10% of which are singletons. Material: CD8+ T cells sorted from PBMCs, obtained 23 months after vaccination. These receptors were obtained from a man aged 50 to 75 who received an inactivated influenza vaccine.

For this clonotype: A read error may be the cause here, since a much bigger clone is one base away. This sequence joins TRBV29-1 and TRBJ2-2, with 16 nucleotides matching TRBD2. The CDR3 has 17 residues. Per germline, CDR1 SQVTM and CDR2 ANQGSEA. The CDR3 region is CSFRGTSGRGNTGELVF. The DNA of the CDR3 is TGCAGCTTCCGAGGGACTAGCGGGAGGGGGAACACCGGGGAGCTGGTTTTT.

This clonotype was found a few times. V and J are TRBV4-1 and TRBJ1-1, with a weak D call TRBD1 (6 bases). This CDR3 is built from 13 residues. V lost 4 bases to trimming and J lost 7 bases, with 13 bases between them. CDR1 MGHRA and CDR2 YSYEKL come from the germline V gene. CDR3 loop: CASSPKTGYEAFF. CDR3 bases: TGCGCCAGCAGCCCTAAGACAGGATATGAAGCTTTCTTT.

CDR3 sequence reads: CASSRTRTSGTTDTQYF. DNA of the CDR3: TGCGCCAGCAGCCGGACCCGGACTAGCGGGACCACAGATACGCAGTATTTT. The J gene is TRBJ2-3, the V gene TRBV4-3; the match to TRBD2 covers 12 bases. The CDR3 sequence is 17 residues long. Germline V gene sequence: CDR1 LGHNA, CDR2 YSLEER. V lost 4 bases to trimming and J lost 2 bases; unmatched junction nucleotides: 7.

The chain uses TRBV20-1 and TRBJ2-3; D unclear. The V end was cut by 3 bases, the J end by 2 bases, with 6 bases between. In germline, CDR1 is DFQATT, CDR2 SNEGSKA (reference sequence). The CDR3 is 12 amino acids. The CDR3 loop reads CSARSPTDTQYF. The CDR3, as DNA: TGCAGTGCTAGGTCCCCCACAGATACGCAGTATTTT.

This clonotype was seen a few times. V gene TRBV6-1 combines with J gene TRBJ2-7; 9 bases line up with TRBD1. Germline CDR1 is MNHNS and CDR2 is SASEGT. The CDR3 covers 15 residues. V gave up 3 bases and J gave up 2 bases; unmatched junction bases: 5. The DNA of the CDR3 is TGTGCCAGCAGTGATACCGGGACAGGGCCCTACGAGCAGTACTTC. Its translation: CASSDTGTGPYEQYF.